This T cell receptor (beta chain) was identified in a study of shared clonotypes between healthy human individuals (dated by TCRdb to between 2020 and 2021). General notes on the study: The cohort comprised two women and a few men aged 18 to 49 years. For each donor, CD4 naive and CD4 memory were each given three plates, CD8 naive was given two plates, and CD8 memory was given one plate. To estimate repertoire size and how much clonotypes are shared between individuals, the study performed deep sequencing of blood TCR repertoires from about five healthy adults. To increase sequencing depth and limit assay-specific biases, different laboratories used diverse techniques to prepare libraries and sequence TCR repertoires. Per donor, leukapheresis produced somewhere between about 0.9 and 9.5 billion PBMCs.

Healthy HIV-negative adults with no recently reported acute infections or vaccinations were included as donors. Only Caucasian adults living in Nashville, Tennessee, USA were represented among the donors. CD4+ T cells were enriched by magnetic negative selection, after which naive cells were positively selected on CD45RA and the negative fraction was taken as the memory subset. Blood was collected by leukapheresis, and PBMCs were isolated by Ficoll-Histopaque density gradient centrifugation and then cryopreserved in liquid nitrogen vapor phase. Purity and quantity of every magnetically sorted T cell population were checked by analytical flow cytometry. Genomic DNA was isolated from each sorted fraction and quantified by UV absorbance on a Nanodrop 2000c. On this clone: The antigen this receptor binds is unknown. Base-call qualities are not available, and no considerably larger clone is one nucleotide away.

Beyond this particular receptor, the publication reports: Clonotypes shared by all four sorted-subset donors showed higher generation probabilities than non-shared clonotypes. Because the study included a small number of donors, the genetic and exposure-history diversity represented was limited. Estimated clonotype richness was generally larger for naive than for memory subsets. Based on pairwise subsampling, the degree of clonotype sharing among donors was expected to be affected by sequencing depth. Approximately 4.8% of naive CD4, 3.5% of naive CD8, about 2.4% of memory CD4, and around 0.42% of memory CD8 clonotypes were shared across several donors. Only blood was sampled, and tissue TCR repertoires likely differ from those in blood. Even with the large sequencing depth, rarefaction of the sorted-subset datasets indicated that sequencing was incomplete.

Inclusive of the bounding cysteine and phenylalanine, the CDR3 is 12 residues long. Of all the DNA, just the CDR3 is kept, 36 bases in frame from base 1. CDR1 LNHDA and CDR2 SQIVND were looked up in the germline V gene (reference sequence). Using the deep immunoSEQ assay, multiplex PCR amplified TCR CDR3 regions from genomic DNA. Extracted genomic DNA from each cell subset was distributed evenly across all wells of several immunoSEQ 96-well plates, and each plate was treated as a replicate. For sorted subsets, each replicate PCR was loaded with around 200 ng genomic DNA, equivalent to approximately 33,000 T cell genomes. Purified libraries were measured with a Qubit 3.0 fluorometer, size-checked on a Bioanalyzer 2100, and measured again with the KAPA Library Quantification kit. Every immunoSEQ 96-well plate was sequenced on a separate single-read 150-cycle Illumina NextSeq 550 flow cell. Per the original workflow: Because only junctional sequences without quality scores were contained in the immunoSEQ output, filtering matching that applied to full-length reads could not be performed. Sequences were annotated with PyIR, a Python wrapper for IgBLAST v1.9, and V/J genes and CDR3 were assigned using IMGT germline references. Any read was removed if the V/J assignment was weak (E-value above 1e-6), the CDR3 was missing, or the read contained stop codons, out-of-frame junctions, or ambiguous translated residues. V3J clonotypes were defined by identical inferred V gene, J gene, and CDR3 amino acid sequence. The percentage overlap between two repertoires was calculated by dividing the number of shared unique clonotypes by the size of the smaller repertoire. Three approaches were used to assess repertoire richness: RTK rarefaction, the Chao1 estimator, and Recon v2.1 estimates of unobserved clonotypes. For all TCRbeta clonotypes obtained by the gDNA method from several donors, generation probabilities were computed with OLGA. This is the immuneACCESS table as TCRdb keeps it, with only in-frame sequences that have V and J called. A part of the clones is gone; compared with another copy, unresolved V genes explain less than half, and the rest is unexplained. V and J calls and clone size follow that table, whereas D and trimming were derived from the DNA. For this sample there are about 510,000 clones; almost 97% appear just once. The top ten clones comprise about 0.064% of the sample.

The sequence was obtained from a woman under 40 in good health. Sequenced material: naive CD4+ T cells sorted from blood. Read against the paper, the sample's cell subset or site label means: CD45RA+ positively selected. This chain is built from TRBV19 and TRBJ2-5; the D gene cannot be resolved reliably. The tail of the sequence fits TRBJ2-7 better, so the J call may be wrong. At the DNA level, the sequence is TGTGCCAGTAGTATACACGGATACGAGCAGTACTTC. It encodes CASSIHGYEQYF.